A single sample is the source of the 17 T cell receptor beta chains below, sequenced in a study of CD8 T cells in Susac syndrome. Random hexamers served to reverse transcribe roughly 0.45 to 1 ug RNA. TCRdb independently ran MiXCR on the immunoSEQ multiplex PCR reads; one entry per CDR3 protein. This sample yields a few hundred thousand distinct CDR3 sequences, of which approximately 95% are seen a single time; 0.095% belongs to the top ten. The material sequenced was CD4+ T cells from PBMCs. The receptors originated from a human donor with multiple sclerosis.

This clonotype was seen only a few times. This chain connects TRBV19 to TRBJ2-5; no clear D gene. This CDR3 comprises 13 residues. Germline lookup yields CDR1 LNHDA and CDR2 SQIVND (reference sequence). V lost 4 bases to trimming and J lost 1 base, with 7 bases between them. CDR3 nucleotide sequence: TGTGCCAGTAGTACCGGGTCCCAAGAGACCCAGTACTTC. This gives the protein CASSTGSQETQYF.

This rearrangement joins TRBV20-1 to TRBJ1-2, with 7 bases matching TRBD1. CDR1 and CDR2 from the germline V gene are DFQATT and SNEGSKA (reference sequence). This CDR3 is built from 12 residues. The V and J ends lost 4 bases and 4 bases, in that order; junction bases with no gene match: 3. The CDR3 region is CSAKGQPYGYTF. CDR3 in DNA: TGCAGTGCTAAGGGACAGCCCTATGGCTACACCTTC.

The chain joins TRBV29-1 to TRBJ2-1; D gene uncertain. The CDR3 has 12 residues. CDR1 is SQVTM and CDR2 is ANQGSEA in the germline V gene. V was clipped by 2 bases and J by 10 bases, with 12 bases between them. The CDR3 nucleotides are TGCAGCGTTGAACCTGGTCCGAAGGAGCAGTTCTTC. The encoded protein is CSVEPGPKEQFF.

The chain links TRBV20-1 to TRBJ2-6, with D unresolved. Per the germline V gene, CDR1 is DFQATT and CDR2 is SNEGSKA (reference sequence). V lost 3 bases and J 2 bases, leaving 5 bases between the germline ends. The CDR3 contains 13 residues. The CDR3 DNA reads as TGCAGTGCTAGCCGGGCTGGGGCCAACGTCCTGACTTTC. Translating gives CSASRAGANVLTF.

The chain is built from TRBV29-1 and TRBJ2-5, with D unclear. The germline V gene has CDR1 SQVTM and CDR2 ANQGSEA. The V and J ends lost 7 bases and 0 bases respectively, with 15 bases between them. This CDR3 has 14 amino acids. The CDR3 spells CSALGQTYQETQYF. CDR3 nucleotides: TGCAGCGCCCTAGGCCAGACCTACCAAGAGACCCAGTACTTC. Full variable domain (remainder filled in from reference TRBV29-1 and TRBJ2-5): SAVISQKPSRDICQRGTSLTIQCQVDSQVTMMFWYRQQPGQSLTLIATANQGSEATYESGFVIDKFPISRPNLTFSTLTVSNMSPEDSSIYLCSALGQTYQETQYFGPGTRLLVL.

With respect to this clonotype: The junction differs from germline at one of its ends, possibly a read error. The V call is TRBV12-3 or TRBV12-4, the J call TRBJ2-7, with D hard to call. The CDR3 consists of 12 residues. CDR3 sequence: CASSFLPDERYF. CDR3 coding DNA: TGTGCCAGCAGTTTCTTACCTGACGAGCGGTACTTC.

The V call is TRBV28, the J call TRBJ2-7; D is possibly TRBD1 or TRBD2 (5 bases each). This CDR3 spans 13 amino acids. From germline, CDR1 is MDHEN and CDR2 SYDVKM. The V end lost 5 bases, the J end lost 5 bases, and 13 bases lay between the germline ends. In DNA, the CDR3 is TGTGCCAGCAGTCCGGGGCTCGAGGACGAGCAGTACTTC. As protein: CASSPGLEDEQYF.

CDR3 loop: CASSPGGRNSPLHF. The CDR3 region has the DNA TGTGCCAGCTCCCCGGGGGGTCGGAATTCACCCCTCCACTTT. The chain couples TRBV18 to TRBJ1-6; perhaps TRBD1 as D (5 bases). This CDR3 has 14 residues. Trimming shortened V by 6 bases and J by 7 bases, and 13 bases separated the two germline ends. CDR1 is KGHSH and CDR2 is LQKENI in the germline V gene.

CDR3 sequence: CASSPKTGDGYEQYF. CDR3 DNA sequence: TGTGCCAGCAGTCCGAAGACAGGGGACGGCTACGAGCAGTACTTC. This rearrangement joins TRBV27 to TRBJ2-7; 8 positions agree with TRBD1. The CDR3 runs to 15 residues. J gave up 3 bases and V 5 bases, and 9 bases lay outside the gene matches. Germline values: CDR1 MNHEY, CDR2 SMNVEV (reference sequence).

The chain uses TRBV30 and TRBJ2-7, with 9 bases lining up with TRBD1. The CDR3 is 13 amino acids. CDR1 and CDR2 from the germline V gene are GTSNPN and SVGIG (reference sequence). Germline trimming cut 0 bases from V and 6 bases from J; bases unmatched to any gene: 3. Here the CDR3 reads CAWSVGTGIEQYF. In DNA, the CDR3 is TGTGCCTGGAGTGTCGGGACAGGGATCGAGCAGTACTTC.

The chain combines TRBV27 with TRBJ2-7, with unresolved D. Looked up from germline, CDR1 is MNHEY and CDR2 is SMNVEV (reference sequence). V was cut by 4 bases and J by 3 bases, with 16 bases left in between. CDR3 length: 15 residues. In DNA form, the CDR3 reads TGTGCCAGCAGTTCGAGCCCTCTACTGAACTACGAGCAGTACTTC. Amino acids: CASSSSPLLNYEQYF.

This clonotype was seen just once. The V call is TRBV3-1, the J call TRBJ2-7; D gene ambiguous. The CDR3 consists of 14 residues. V was cut by 3 bases and J by 7 bases, with 16 bases left in between. The germline gives CDR1 LGHDT, CDR2 YNNKEL (reference sequence). In DNA, the CDR3 is TGTGCCAGCAGCCACGGGTTGGGGATTTTGGAGCAGTACTTC. Translated: CASSHGLGILEQYF.

The chain employs TRBV27 and TRBJ1-2; 7 bases match TRBD1. Germline V CDR1 and CDR2: MNHEY, SMNVEV (reference sequence). The CDR3 sequence is 13 residues long. J lost 6 bases, V lost 0 bases, and 1 base had no gene match. This CDR3 reads CASSLSGGDGYTF. The CDR3, as DNA: TGTGCCAGCAGTTTATCAGGGGGCGATGGCTACACCTTC.

CDR3 loop: CASSQLRGQPQHF. CDR3 nucleotide sequence: TGTGCCAGCAGCCAACTGAGAGGTCAGCCCCAGCATTTT. This rearrangement joins TRBV7-2 to TRBJ1-5, with D hard to call. Deletions cut 5 bases from V and 6 bases from J, with 11 bases between. The germline gives CDR1 SGHTA, CDR2 FQGNSA. The CDR3 loop spans 13 amino acids.

V usage is TRBV20-1 and J usage is TRBJ2-5, with 8 bases identical to TRBD2. The germline CDR1 and CDR2 sequences are DFQATT and SNEGSKA (reference sequence). CDR3 length: 14 amino acids. After removal of 6 bases from V and 4 bases from J, the junction contained 10 bases not matched to a gene. The CDR3 region is CSAPPAAGVETQYF. CDR3 DNA: TGCAGTGCCCCCCCAGCAGCGGGAGTAGAGACCCAGTACTTC.

The chain combines TRBV2 with TRBJ2-7, with 8 bases aligning to TRBD2. V shed 6 bases, J shed 0 bases, and the junction held 4 bases outside the gene matches. CDR1 is SNHLY, CDR2 FYNNEI, per germline. CDR3 length: 14 residues. In DNA, the CDR3 is TGTGCCAGCAGGACTAGCGCGAGCTCCTACGAGCAGTACTTC. Encoded protein: CASRTSASSYEQYF.

This chain joins TRBV18 and TRBJ1-2; maybe TRBD1 (6 bases). CDR3 size: 14 residues. Germline values: CDR1 KGHSH, CDR2 LQKENI. Trimming removed 0 bases from V and 8 bases from J, with 13 bases in between. The chain's CDR3 is CASSPPNRAEGYTF. CDR3 in DNA: TGTGCCAGCTCACCACCGAACAGGGCGGAGGGCTACACCTTC.